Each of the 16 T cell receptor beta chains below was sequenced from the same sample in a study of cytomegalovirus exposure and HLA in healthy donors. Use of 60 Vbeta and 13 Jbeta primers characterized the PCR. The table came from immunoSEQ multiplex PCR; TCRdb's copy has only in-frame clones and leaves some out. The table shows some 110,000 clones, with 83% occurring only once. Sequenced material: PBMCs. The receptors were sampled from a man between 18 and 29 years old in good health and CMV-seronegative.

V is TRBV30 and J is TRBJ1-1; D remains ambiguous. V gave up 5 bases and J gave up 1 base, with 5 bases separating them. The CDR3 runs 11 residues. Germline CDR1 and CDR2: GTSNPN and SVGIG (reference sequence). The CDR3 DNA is TGTGCCTGGGGGAGGAACACTGAAGCTTTCTTT. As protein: CAWGRNTEAFF.

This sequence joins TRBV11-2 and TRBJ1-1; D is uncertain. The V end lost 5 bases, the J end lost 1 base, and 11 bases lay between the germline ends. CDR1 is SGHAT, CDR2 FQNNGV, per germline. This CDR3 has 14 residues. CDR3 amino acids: CASSAVTTNTEAFF. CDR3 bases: TGTGCCAGCAGCGCAGTAACTACGAACACTGAAGCTTTCTTT.

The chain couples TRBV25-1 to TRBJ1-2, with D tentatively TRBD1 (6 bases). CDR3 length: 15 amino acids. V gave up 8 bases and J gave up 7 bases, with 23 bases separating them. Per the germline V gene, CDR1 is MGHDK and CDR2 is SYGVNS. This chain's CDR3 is CASAARETKTGGYTF. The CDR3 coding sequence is TGTGCCAGCGCAGCCAGGGAAACGAAGACAGGTGGCTACACCTTC.

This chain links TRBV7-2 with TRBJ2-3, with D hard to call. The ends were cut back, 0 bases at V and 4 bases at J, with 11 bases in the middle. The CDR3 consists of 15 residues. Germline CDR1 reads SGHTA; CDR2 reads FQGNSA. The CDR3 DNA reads TGTGCCAGCAGCTTAGCTCAGTTATCCGCAGATACGCAGTATTTT. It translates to CASSLAQLSADTQYF.

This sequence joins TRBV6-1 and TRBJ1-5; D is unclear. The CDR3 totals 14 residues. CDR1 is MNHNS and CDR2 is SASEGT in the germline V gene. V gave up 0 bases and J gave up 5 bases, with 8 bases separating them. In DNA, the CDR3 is TGTGCCAGCAGTGAAGCCGCAGTCCATCAGCCCCAGCATTTT. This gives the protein CASSEAAVHQPQHF.

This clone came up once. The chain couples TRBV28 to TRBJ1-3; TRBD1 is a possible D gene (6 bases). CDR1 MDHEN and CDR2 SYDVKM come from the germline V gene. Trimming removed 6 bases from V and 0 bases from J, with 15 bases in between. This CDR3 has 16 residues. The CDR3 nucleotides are TGTGCCAGCAGGAACAAAAACAGGGTCTCTGGAAACACCATATATTTT. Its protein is CASRNKNRVSGNTIYF.

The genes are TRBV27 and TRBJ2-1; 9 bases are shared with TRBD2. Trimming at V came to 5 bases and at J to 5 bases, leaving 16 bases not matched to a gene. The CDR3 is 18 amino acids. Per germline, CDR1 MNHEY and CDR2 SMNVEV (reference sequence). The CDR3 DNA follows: TGTGCCAGCAGTCAAACGGGCGGGAGGGCCCTTAATAACAATGAGCAGTTCTTC. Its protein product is CASSQTGGRALNNNEQFF.

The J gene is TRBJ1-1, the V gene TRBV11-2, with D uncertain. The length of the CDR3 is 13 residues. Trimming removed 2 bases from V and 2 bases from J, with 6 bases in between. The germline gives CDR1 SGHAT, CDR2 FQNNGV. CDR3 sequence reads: CASSLLRNTEAFF. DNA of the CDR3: TGTGCCAGCAGCTTACTGCGCAACACTGAAGCTTTCTTT.

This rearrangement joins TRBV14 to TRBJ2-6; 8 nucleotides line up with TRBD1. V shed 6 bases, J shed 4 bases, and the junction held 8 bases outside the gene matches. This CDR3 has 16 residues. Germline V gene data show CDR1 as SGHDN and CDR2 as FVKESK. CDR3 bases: TGTGCCAGCAGGTCTGGACAGGGATCCGGGGCCAACGTCCTGACTTTC. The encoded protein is CASRSGQGSGANVLTF.

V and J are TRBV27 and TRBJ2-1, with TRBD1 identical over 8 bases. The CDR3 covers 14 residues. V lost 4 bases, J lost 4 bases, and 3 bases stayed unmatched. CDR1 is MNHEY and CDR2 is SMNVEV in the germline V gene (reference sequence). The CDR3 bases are TGTGCCAGCAGTTCTTGGACAGGGTACAATGAGCAGTTCTTC. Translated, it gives CASSSWTGYNEQFF.

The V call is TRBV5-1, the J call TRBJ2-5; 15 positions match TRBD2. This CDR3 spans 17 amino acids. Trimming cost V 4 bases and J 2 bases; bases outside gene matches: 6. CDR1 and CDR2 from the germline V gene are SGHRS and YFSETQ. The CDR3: CASSPGLAGGNQETQYF. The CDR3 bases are TGCGCCAGCAGCCCCGGACTAGCGGGAGGGAATCAAGAGACCCAGTACTTC. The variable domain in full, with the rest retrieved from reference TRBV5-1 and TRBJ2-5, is KAGVTQTPRYLIKTRGQQVTLSCSPISGHRSVSWYQQTPGQGLQFLFEYFSETQRNKGNFPGRFSGRQFSNSRSEMNVSTLELGDSALYLCASSPGLAGGNQETQYFGPGTRLLVL.

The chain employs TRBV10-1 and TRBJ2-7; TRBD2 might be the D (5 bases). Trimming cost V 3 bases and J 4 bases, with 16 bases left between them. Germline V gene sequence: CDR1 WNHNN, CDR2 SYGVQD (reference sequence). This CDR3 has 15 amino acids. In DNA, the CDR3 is TGCGCCAGCAGTGACTCACTAGATAATATGTACGAGCAGTACTTC. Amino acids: CASSDSLDNMYEQYF.

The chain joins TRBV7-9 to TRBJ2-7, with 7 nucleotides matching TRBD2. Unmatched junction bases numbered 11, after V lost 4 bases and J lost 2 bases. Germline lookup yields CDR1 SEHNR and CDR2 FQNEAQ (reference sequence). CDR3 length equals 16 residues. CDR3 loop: CASSSLPSGETYEQYF. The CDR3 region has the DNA TGTGCCAGCAGCTCCCTCCCCAGCGGGGAAACCTACGAGCAGTACTTC.

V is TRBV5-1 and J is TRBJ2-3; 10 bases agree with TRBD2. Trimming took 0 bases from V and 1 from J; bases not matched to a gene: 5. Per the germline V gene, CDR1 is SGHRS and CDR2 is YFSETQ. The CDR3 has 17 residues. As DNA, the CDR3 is TGCGCCAGCAGCTTGGCCGAAGCGGGAGGGCGCACAGATACGCAGTATTTT. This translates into CASSLAEAGGRTDTQYF. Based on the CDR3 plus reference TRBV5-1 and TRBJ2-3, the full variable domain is KAGVTQTPRYLIKTRGQQVTLSCSPISGHRSVSWYQQTPGQGLQFLFEYFSETQRNKGNFPGRFSGRQFSNSRSEMNVSTLELGDSALYLCASSLAEAGGRTDTQYFGPGTRLTVL.

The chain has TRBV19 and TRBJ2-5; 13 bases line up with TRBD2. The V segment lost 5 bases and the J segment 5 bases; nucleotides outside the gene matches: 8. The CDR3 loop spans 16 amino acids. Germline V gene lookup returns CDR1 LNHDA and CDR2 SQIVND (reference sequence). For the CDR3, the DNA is TGTGCCAGTAGTGCACCGGGACTAGCGGGAATGGAGACCCAGTACTTC. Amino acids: CASSAPGLAGMETQYF.

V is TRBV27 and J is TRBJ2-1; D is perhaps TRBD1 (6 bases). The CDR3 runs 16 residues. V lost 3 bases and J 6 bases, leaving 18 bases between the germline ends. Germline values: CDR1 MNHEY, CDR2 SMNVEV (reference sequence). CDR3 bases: TGTGCCAGCAGTTTTGGTCCAGGGGTTCCCGCCAATGAGCAGTTCTTC. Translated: CASSFGPGVPANEQFF.